This T cell receptor beta chain was identified during a study of T cells in Graves' hyperthyroidism and ophthalmopathy. Study summary: Before any treatment, at initial diagnosis, peripheral blood was collected.

This clonotype has ten or more counts. The PBMCs studied were ones that came from approximately 9.9 ml fresh peripheral blood. Trimming left V 5 bases short and J 8 bases short, with 15 bases between. The CDR3 runs to 14 residues. CDR1 and CDR2 (germline): MNHNS, SASEGT. It was RNA transcripts that yielded the amplified TCR beta CDR3 regions. Carried out on the TCR CDR3, a first-round RT-PCR used the HTBI primer set. TCRdb recomputed calls from the multiplex PCR reads with MiXCR, one row per CDR3 protein. The sample has some 270,000 distinct CDR3 sequences, about 14% seen once. The chain recombines TRBV6-1 with TRBJ1-4; D is ambiguous. This TCR was sampled from a woman aged 30 to 39 with Graves' hyperthyroidism that later progressed to Graves' ophthalmopathy. The sample was blood. CDR3 bases: TGTGCCAGCAGTCAGACCGGCACGTCGGAAAAACTGTTTTTT. It specifies CASSQTGTSEKLFF.